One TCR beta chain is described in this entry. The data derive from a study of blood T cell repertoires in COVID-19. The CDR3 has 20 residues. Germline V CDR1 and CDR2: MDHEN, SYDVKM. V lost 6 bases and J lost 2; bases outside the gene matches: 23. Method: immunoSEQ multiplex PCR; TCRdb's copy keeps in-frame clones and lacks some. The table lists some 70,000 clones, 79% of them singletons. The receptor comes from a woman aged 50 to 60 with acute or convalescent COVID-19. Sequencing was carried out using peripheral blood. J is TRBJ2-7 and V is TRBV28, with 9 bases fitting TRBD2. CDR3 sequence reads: CASSRPFISGRDQFPYEQYF. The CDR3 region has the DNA TGTGCCAGCAGCCGACCTTTCATTAGCGGGAGAGACCAGTTCCCCTACGAGCAGTACTTC.